Presented here are 8 T cell receptor beta chains from one specimen sequenced in a study of blood T cells in healthy people across ages (dated by TCRdb to about 2015). The library was built by means of 5' RACE. Sequenced on an Illumina HiSeq 2500. A second roughly 6 to 12 cycle PCR used a sample-barcoded 5' primer and a J-beta primer mix. Through fastp at Q25 and MiXCR, TCRdb rebuilt clones from the public reads, retaining in-frame beta chains. Duplicate CDR3 protein sequences are folded into a single record with the most common DNA and genes. The sample table lists some 1.7 million distinct CDR3 sequences, roughly 27% of them with a count of one. The ten top clones hold about 7.7% of the sample. The sequencing sample was made of blood. These receptors were taken from a woman aged 25 to 39 in good health.

The V call is TRBV5-1, the J call TRBJ2-1, with D possibly being TRBD1 or TRBD2 (5 bases each). Trimming cost V 0 bases and J 12 bases, with 7 bases left between them. The CDR3 runs 11 residues. From germline, CDR1 is SGHRS and CDR2 YFSETQ. This CDR3 is CASSLAGRQFF. The CDR3 region has the DNA TGCGCCAGCAGCTTGGCAGGGAGGCAGTTCTTC.

On this clonotype: One end of the junction does not line up with germline, which may come from a read error. The chain combines TRBV7-2 with TRBJ2-1; 9 bases map to TRBD1. CDR1 and CDR2 (germline): SGHTA, FQGNSA. The length of the CDR3 is 16 residues. CDR3 DNA: TGTGCCAGCAGCCCCCGGGACAGGGAATTAAACAATGGGCAGTTCTTC. Protein sequence: CASSPRDRELNNGQFF.

The chain links TRBV18 to TRBJ2-4; tentative D call: TRBD1 (7 bases). CDR3 length: 17 amino acids. Germline V lookup: CDR1 KGHSH, CDR2 LQKENI. V lost 2 bases and J 0 bases, leaving 14 bases between the germline ends. In DNA form, the CDR3 reads TGTGCCAGCTCACCAATGTGGCAGGGGGGAGCCAAAAACATTCAGTACTTC. This codes for CASSPMWQGGAKNIQYF. The full variable domain, its missing parts supplied by reference TRBV18 and TRBJ2-4, is NAGVMQNPRHLVRRRGQEARLRCSPMKGHSHVYWYRQLPEEGLKFMVYLQKENIIDESGMPKERFSAEFPKEGPSILRIQQVVRGDSAAYFCASSPMWQGGAKNIQYFGAGTRLSVL.

This clonotype was recorded at least ten times. Written as DNA, the CDR3 is TGTGCCAGCAGCCCCGACCTTACGCAGTATTTT. Its translation: CASSPDLTQYF. The chain combines TRBV7-9 with TRBJ2-3; D uncertain. The V and J ends lost 5 bases and 8 bases respectively, with 8 bases between them. The CDR3 is made up of 11 amino acids. In germline, CDR1 is SEHNR, CDR2 FQNEAQ (reference sequence).

This chain joins TRBV5-1 and TRBJ2-2; 9 bases fit TRBD2. The V gene end was trimmed by 3 bases and the J gene end by 4 bases; junction bases not matched to a gene: 7. Germline CDR1 reads SGHRS; CDR2 reads YFSETQ. The CDR3 spans 16 residues. CDR3 nucleotides: TGCGCCAGCAGCTCAGATAGCGGGGGCCGCACCGGGGAGCTGTTTTTT. It codes for CASSSDSGGRTGELFF. The variable domain in full, with the rest retrieved from reference TRBV5-1 and TRBJ2-2, is KAGVTQTPRYLIKTRGQQVTLSCSPISGHRSVSWYQQTPGQGLQFLFEYFSETQRNKGNFPGRFSGRQFSNSRSEMNVSTLELGDSALYLCASSSDSGGRTGELFFGEGSRLTVL.

This clonotype showed up just a few times. The chain has TRBV18 and TRBJ1-2; TRBD1 matches 8 bases. The germline CDR1 and CDR2 sequences are KGHSH and LQKENI. The CDR3 length is 15 residues. V was pared by 2 bases and J by 6 bases, with 8 bases of the junction left unmatched. Written as DNA, the CDR3 is TGTGCCAGCTCACCATCTGCAGGGGGCAACGATGGCTACACCTTC. Residues: CASSPSAGGNDGYTF.

The genes are TRBV12-3 or TRBV12-4 and TRBJ2-1; 7 bases are a match to TRBD2. The CDR3 runs to 14 residues. Trimming took 5 bases from V and 11 from J; bases not matched to a gene: 12. The CDR3 region has the DNA TGTGCCAGCAGTCCCGGACTAGTCCTCAGTAAGCAGTTCTTC. It is translated as CASSPGLVLSKQFF.

The genes are TRBV29-1 and TRBJ1-5; the D gene is possibly TRBD1 (6 bases). The germline V and J ends were trimmed by 5 bases and 1 base, with 12 bases remaining between them. The CDR3 consists of 14 residues. The germline V gene has CDR1 SQVTM and CDR2 ANQGSEA. This CDR3 reads CSVRGATSNQPQHF. For the CDR3, the DNA is TGCAGCGTTCGGGGGGCGACGAGCAATCAGCCCCAGCATTTT.